Below are 27 T cell receptor beta chains sequenced from a single sample in a study of blood T cell repertoires in COVID-19. Generated by immunoSEQ multiplex PCR, the TCRdb table keeps only in-frame clones and is missing some. The table has hundreds of thousands of clones, around nine tenths seen once. The sample was peripheral blood. These receptors all stem from a human donor in a cohort sampled during active COVID-19.

The J gene is TRBJ2-3, the V gene TRBV27; 7 nucleotides agree with TRBD2. Germline loops: CDR1 MNHEY, CDR2 SMNVEV (reference sequence). The CDR3 runs 17 residues. With V trimmed by 6 bases and J by 2 bases, 14 bases remained unmatched. Written as DNA, the CDR3 is TGTGCCAGCAGGAGACAGTATCTAGCGGACCCCACAGATACGCAGTATTTT. The encoded protein is CASRRQYLADPTDTQYF.

The genes are TRBV4-2 and TRBJ2-5, with TRBD2 identical over 10 bases. Germline CDR1 reads LGHNA; CDR2 reads YNFKEQ. The CDR3 length is 15 residues. V was clipped by 2 bases and J by 2 bases; unmatched bases: 2. The CDR3 sequence is CASSQLLAGQETQYF. The DNA of the CDR3 is TGTGCCAGCAGCCAACTACTAGCGGGACAAGAGACCCAGTACTTC.

This chain uses TRBV6-5 with TRBJ1-1; 7 bases agree with TRBD1. The CDR3 spans 15 residues. After removal of 5 bases from V and 4 bases from J, the junction contained 10 bases not matched to a gene. Germline values: CDR1 MNHEY, CDR2 SVGAGI. This chain's CDR3 is CASSPQGTGSTEAFF. As DNA, the CDR3 is TGTGCCAGCAGTCCACAGGGGACGGGGAGCACTGAAGCTTTCTTT.

The V and J genes are TRBV19 and TRBJ2-3, with 8 bases identical to TRBD1. Trimming took 4 bases from V and 0 from J; bases not matched to a gene: 9. Germline CDR1 and CDR2: LNHDA and SQIVND (reference sequence). The CDR3 extends over 17 amino acids. CDR3 sequence reads: CASSNNDRGASTDTQYF. CDR3 bases: TGTGCCAGTAGTAATAACGACAGGGGAGCTAGCACAGATACGCAGTATTTT.

In its sample, this clone was seen once. The chain couples TRBV5-1 to TRBJ2-1, with TRBD2 identical over 7 bases. Germline V CDR1 and CDR2: SGHRS, YFSETQ. V was pared by 4 bases and J by 7 bases, with 8 bases of the junction left unmatched. There are 14 residues in the CDR3. In DNA, the CDR3 is TGCGCCAGCAGCCTATCGACTAGCAGGAATGAGCAGTTCTTC. It specifies CASSLSTSRNEQFF.

This chain joins TRBV2 and TRBJ2-7; D gene uncertain. This CDR3 is 12 amino acids long. V was shortened by 1 base and J by 3 bases, with 4 bases between the two germline ends. Germline values: CDR1 SNHLY, CDR2 FYNNEI. CDR3 loop: CASSEGVYEQYF. CDR3 sequence (DNA): TGTGCCAGCAGTGAAGGAGTCTACGAGCAGTACTTC.

V and J are TRBV6-5 and TRBJ1-5, with D tentatively TRBD1 (6 bases). The CDR3 sequence is 12 residues long. Germline CDR1 and CDR2: MNHEY and SVGAGI. With 2 bases removed from V and 9 bases from J, the gap between germline ends came to 8 bases. The CDR3 spells CASSYAQGPQHF. CDR3 in DNA: TGTGCCAGCAGTTACGCACAGGGGCCCCAGCATTTT.

V usage is TRBV24-1 and J usage is TRBJ2-1, with 7 bases matching TRBD1. The germline CDR1 and CDR2 sequences are KGHDR and SFDVKD. V shed 5 bases and J 0 bases; nucleotides not matched to a gene: 9. This CDR3 region has 17 residues. The CDR3 nucleotides are TGTGCCACCAGTGGGTCGGGGACAGTGAGCTCCTACAATGAGCAGTTCTTC. As protein: CATSGSGTVSSYNEQFF.

The CDR3 spells CASSRRAWDTQYF. The CDR3, as DNA: TGTGCCAGCAGCCGCAGGGCCTGGGATACGCAGTATTTT. The chain carries TRBV12-3 or TRBV12-4 and TRBJ2-3; perhaps TRBD1 as D (5 bases). V gave up 6 bases and J gave up 6 bases, with 13 bases separating them. The CDR3 covers 13 residues.

This clone showed up just a few times. The V and J genes are TRBV21-1 and TRBJ1-4. TRBV21-1 is reported as a pseudogene. This CDR3 contains 14 residues. The CDR3 is CASRGGSTNEKLFF. DNA for the CDR3: TGTGCCAGCAGGGGGGGATCAACTAATGAAAAACTGTTTTTT.

To note about this clone: A far larger clone is off by one base, so a read error is likely. V and J are TRBV7-9 and TRBJ1-5, with a tentative D call TRBD1 (5 bases). CDR1 and CDR2 (germline): SEHNR, FQNEAQ (reference sequence). The ends were cut back, 3 bases at V and 5 bases at J, with 8 bases in the middle. This CDR3 comprises 13 residues. The CDR3 protein is CASSLGGYQPQHF. The CDR3 nucleotides are TGTGCCAGCAGCTTGGGGGGGTATCAGCCCCAGCATTTT. The full variable domain, its missing parts supplied by reference TRBV7-9 and TRBJ1-5, is DTGVSQNPRHKITKRGQNVTFRCDPISEHNRLYWYRQTLGQGPEFLTYFQNEAQLEKSRLLSDRFSAERPKGSFSTLEIQRTEQGDSAMYLCASSLGGYQPQHFGDGTRLSIL.

This chain joins TRBV4-1 and TRBJ2-2, with a possible D match to TRBD2 (7 bases). V shed 0 bases and J shed 7 bases, with 15 bases lying between them. This CDR3 region has 16 residues. Germline V gives CDR1 MGHRA, CDR2 YSYEKL. The CDR3, as DNA: TGCGCCAGCAGCCAAGATAGGGGGAGGGCCGGCGGGGAGCTGTTTTTT. This codes for CASSQDRGRAGGELFF.

The rearrangement uses TRBV3-1 (or the pseudogene TRBV3-2) and TRBJ2-7; 8 positions agree with TRBD1. This CDR3 has 16 residues. Trimming cost V 3 bases and J 5 bases; bases outside gene matches: 12. Looked up from germline, CDR1 is LGHDT and CDR2 is YNNKEL (reference sequence). The CDR3: CASSHRSGQGSDEQYF. The CDR3 DNA reads TGTGCCAGCAGCCACCGAAGCGGACAGGGTTCTGACGAGCAGTACTTC.

V usage is TRBV9 and J usage is TRBJ2-7, with 9 bases aligning to TRBD1. Germline-derived CDR1 and CDR2 are SGDLS and YYNGEE. The CDR3 has 13 amino acids. V was clipped by 4 bases and J by 6 bases; unmatched bases: 5. CDR3 coding DNA: TGTGCCAGCAGCATCCGGACAGGGGCCGAGCAGTACTTC. Residues: CASSIRTGAEQYF. The whole variable domain, remainder taken from reference TRBV9 and TRBJ2-7, is DSGVTQTPKHLITATGQRVTLRCSPRSGDLSVYWYQQSLDQGLQFLIQYYNGEERAKGNILERFSAQQFPDLHSELNLSSLELGDSALYFCASSIRTGAEQYFGPGTRLTVT.

This chain joins TRBV21-1 and TRBJ2-7; the tabulated D call, TRBD1, remains unverified against the DNA. TRBV21-1 is labeled a pseudogene. There are 17 residues in the CDR3. The DNA of the CDR3 is TGTGCCAGCAGCACCAGGGCTAAACCTAAAAGCCCTAGGGAGCAGTACTTC. As protein: CASSTRAKPKSPREQYF.

This clone was seen once. V usage is TRBV19 and J usage is TRBJ1-5; 7 nucleotides match TRBD1. The germline V gene has CDR1 LNHDA and CDR2 SQIVND (reference sequence). The CDR3 runs to 16 residues. V trimming: 4 bases; J trimming: 3 bases; junction bases outside the gene matches: 9. The CDR3 bases are TGTGCCAGTAGTACGCGACAGGGAAAACCCAATCAGCCCCAGCATTTT. It is translated as CASSTRQGKPNQPQHF.

The chain uses TRBV10-3 and TRBJ2-7; perhaps TRBD1 as D (6 bases). This CDR3 spans 11 amino acids. V was shortened by 4 bases and J by 5 bases, with 6 bases between the two germline ends. Per the germline V gene, CDR1 is ENHRY and CDR2 is SYGVKD. CDR3 DNA sequence: TGTGCCATCAGTGCAGGGGACGAGCAGTACTTC. This translates into CAISAGDEQYF.

This chain joins TRBV28 and TRBJ2-2; TRBD2 matches at 9 bases. This CDR3 contains 17 residues. Trimming cost V 0 bases and J 5 bases; bases outside gene matches: 7. Germline V gives CDR1 MDHEN, CDR2 SYDVKM. The CDR3 nucleotides are TGTGCCAGCAGTTTATGGGGGACTAGCACCAGAACCGGGGAGCTGTTTTTT. Its translation is CASSLWGTSTRTGELFF.

This rearrangement joins TRBV19 to TRBJ2-7; a weak D match, TRBD1 (6 bases). The V gene's germline CDR1 is LNHDA and CDR2 SQIVND (reference sequence). The germline V and J ends were trimmed by 3 bases and 6 bases, with 18 bases remaining between them. The CDR3 totals 15 residues. The DNA for the CDR3 is TGTGCCAGTAGTATTCAGCAGGGGATAACGTCCGAGCAGTACTTC. This encodes CASSIQQGITSEQYF.

This clone was observed once. V gene TRBV20-1 combines with J gene TRBJ1-4; a weak D match, TRBD1 (5 bases). This CDR3 contains 14 residues. Trimming pared 3 bases from V and 10 bases from J, leaving 18 bases between. Germline values: CDR1 DFQATT, CDR2 SNEGSKA (reference sequence). CDR3: CSASPTGNLGKLFF. The CDR3 DNA sequence: TGCAGTGCTAGTCCTACAGGAAACCTCGGAAAACTGTTTTTT.

The V call is TRBV30, the J call TRBJ2-3; D possibly corresponds to TRBD2 (5 bases). Trimming took 2 bases from V and 1 from J, leaving 10 bases between them. This CDR3 is built from 14 residues. Looked up from germline, CDR1 is GTSNPN and CDR2 is SVGIG (reference sequence). The CDR3 DNA reads as TGTGCCTGGAGTTCGTGGGGAGGCACAGATACGCAGTATTTT. It codes for CAWSSWGGTDTQYF.

In DNA, the CDR3 is TGTGCCAGCAGCCAAGCTACCCCCGGGGGCTATGGCTACACCTTC. Residues: CASSQATPGGYGYTF. The chain links TRBV3-1 (or the pseudogene TRBV3-2) to TRBJ1-2, with TRBD1 as a possible D gene (5 bases). V was shortened by 1 base and J by 4 bases, with 13 bases between the two germline ends. Germline assignment: CDR1 LGHDT and CDR2 YNNKEL (reference sequence). CDR3 length equals 15 residues.

This sequence joins TRBV4-2 and TRBJ1-4, with D possibly TRBD1 on 6 matching bases. The CDR3 has 14 amino acids. The V gene lost 0 bases and the J gene lost 7 bases, with 9 bases spanning the gap. The germline gives CDR1 LGHNA, CDR2 YNFKEQ. CDR3 loop: CASSQEGHLEKLFF. CDR3 DNA sequence: TGTGCCAGCAGCCAAGAGGGACACCTTGAAAAACTGTTTTTT.

V gene TRBV19 combines with J gene TRBJ2-3; 7 nucleotides align to TRBD2. The V segment lost 5 bases and the J segment 3 bases; nucleotides outside the gene matches: 5. Germline V gene data show CDR1 as LNHDA and CDR2 as SQIVND (reference sequence). The CDR3 consists of 14 residues. The DNA for the CDR3 is TGTGCCAGTAGTTCGGGGGGTATAACAGATACGCAGTATTTT. Its translation: CASSSGGITDTQYF.

V is TRBV7-8 and J is TRBJ1-6; D ambiguous. The germline CDR1 and CDR2 sequences are SGHVS and FQNEAQ. V lost 3 bases, J lost 10 bases, and 13 bases lay in between. The CDR3 is made up of 14 amino acids. The CDR3 nucleotides read TGTGCCAGCAGCTTGATCCCAGAGGGATCACCCCTCCACTTT. Its protein is CASSLIPEGSPLHF. The full variable domain, completed using reference TRBV7-8 and TRBJ1-6, is GAGVSQSPRYKVAKRGQDVALRCDPISGHVSLFWYQQALGQGPEFLTYFQNEAQLDKSGLPSDRFFAERPEGSVSTLKIQRTQQEDSAVYLCASSLIPEGSPLHFGNGTRLTVT.

J is TRBJ2-5 and V is TRBV12-3 or TRBV12-4; D not resolved. This CDR3 spans 12 amino acids. V shed 5 bases and J shed 1 base, with 5 bases lying between them. The CDR3 reads CASSPRQETQYF. The CDR3 DNA follows: TGTGCCAGCAGTCCTCGCCAAGAGACCCAGTACTTC.

This clone was picked up one time. V usage is TRBV5-6 and J usage is TRBJ1-1; 7 bases match TRBD1. The CDR3 runs to 15 residues. With 0 bases clipped from V and 0 bases from J, the junction kept 2 bases outside the gene matches. CDR1 is SGHDT, CDR2 YYEEEE, per germline. The CDR3 sequence: CASSLGTGLNTEAFF. In DNA form, the CDR3 reads TGTGCCAGCAGCTTGGGGACAGGTTTGAACACTGAAGCTTTCTTT.